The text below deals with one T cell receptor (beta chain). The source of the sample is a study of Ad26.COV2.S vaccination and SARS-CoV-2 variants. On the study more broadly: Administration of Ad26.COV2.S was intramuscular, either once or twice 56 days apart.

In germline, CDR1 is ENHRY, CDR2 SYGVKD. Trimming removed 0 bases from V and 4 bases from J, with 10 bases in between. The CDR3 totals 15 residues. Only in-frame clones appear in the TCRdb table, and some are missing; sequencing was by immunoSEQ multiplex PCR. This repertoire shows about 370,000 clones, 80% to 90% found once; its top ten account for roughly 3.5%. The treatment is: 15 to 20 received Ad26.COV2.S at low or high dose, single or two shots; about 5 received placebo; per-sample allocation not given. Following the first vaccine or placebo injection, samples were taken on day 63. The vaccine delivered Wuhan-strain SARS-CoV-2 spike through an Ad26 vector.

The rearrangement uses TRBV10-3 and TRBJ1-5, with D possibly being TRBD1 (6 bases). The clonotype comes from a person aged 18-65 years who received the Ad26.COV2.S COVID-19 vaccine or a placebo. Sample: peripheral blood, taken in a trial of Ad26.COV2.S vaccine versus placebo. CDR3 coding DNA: TGTGCCATCAGTGAGTCCGACAGGATTAATCAGCCCCAGCATTTT. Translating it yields CAISESDRINQPQHF.